This T cell receptor beta chain stems from a study of PD-1 blockade in classical Hodgkin lymphoma. Whole-study findings and limits: Patients starting nivolumab less than 1 year after ASCT had lower diversity and were excluded from later analyses. Patients with a complete response exhibited baseline diversity comparable to newly diagnosed patients. By cycle point C4D1, TCR diversity had risen significantly in CD4+ cells (but not CD8+ cells).

TCRdb's copy holds only in-frame clones and misses some; the assay was immunoSEQ multiplex PCR. Of 90,000 to 100,000 clones listed, 80% to 90% were seen once; the top ten hold about 11%. Trimming left V 1 base short and J 2 bases short, with 5 bases between. Germline V gives CDR1 KGHSH, CDR2 LQKENI. This CDR3 spans 13 amino acids. Exposure to brentuximab vedotin varied, and each patient had relapsed following autologous stem cell transplantation. A word on this clone: No antigen is known for it.

The rearrangement links TRBV18 to TRBJ2-5; D is uncertain. The sequence was obtained from a human donor with classical Hodgkin lymphoma. This material consisted of peripheral blood mononuclear cells (PBMCs), taken before the second cycle of nivolumab. The CDR3 region has the DNA TGTGCCAGCTCACCACTAGGGCAAGAGACCCAGTACTTC. The encoded protein is CASSPLGQETQYF.